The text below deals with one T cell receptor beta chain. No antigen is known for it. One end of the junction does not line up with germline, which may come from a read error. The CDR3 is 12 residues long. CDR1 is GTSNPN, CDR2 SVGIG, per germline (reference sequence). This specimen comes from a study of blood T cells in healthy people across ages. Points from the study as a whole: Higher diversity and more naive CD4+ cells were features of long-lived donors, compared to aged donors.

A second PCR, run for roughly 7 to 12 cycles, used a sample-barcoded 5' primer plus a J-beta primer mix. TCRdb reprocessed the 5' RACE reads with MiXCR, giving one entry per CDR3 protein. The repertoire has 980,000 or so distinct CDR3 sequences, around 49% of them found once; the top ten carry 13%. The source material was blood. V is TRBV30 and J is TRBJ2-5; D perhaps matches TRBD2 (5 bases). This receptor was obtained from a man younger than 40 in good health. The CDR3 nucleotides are TGTGCCGGGAGACGCTACACAGAGACCCAGTACTTC. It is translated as CAGRRYTETQYF.